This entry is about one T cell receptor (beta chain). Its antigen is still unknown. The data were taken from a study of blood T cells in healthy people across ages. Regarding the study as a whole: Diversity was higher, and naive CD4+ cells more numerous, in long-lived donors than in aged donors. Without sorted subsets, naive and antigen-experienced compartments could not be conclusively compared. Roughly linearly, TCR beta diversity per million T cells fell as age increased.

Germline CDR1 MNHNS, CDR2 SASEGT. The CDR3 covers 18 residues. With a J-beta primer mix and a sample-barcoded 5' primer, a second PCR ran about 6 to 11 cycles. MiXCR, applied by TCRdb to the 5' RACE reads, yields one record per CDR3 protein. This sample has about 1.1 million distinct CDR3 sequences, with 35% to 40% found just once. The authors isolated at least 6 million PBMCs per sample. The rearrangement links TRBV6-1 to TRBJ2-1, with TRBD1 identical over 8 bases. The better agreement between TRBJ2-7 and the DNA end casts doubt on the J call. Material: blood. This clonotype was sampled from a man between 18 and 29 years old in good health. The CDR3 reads CASSSMTGARSSYNEQYF. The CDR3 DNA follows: TGTGCCAGCAGTAGTATGACAGGGGCCCGTAGTTCCTACAATGAGCAGTACTTC.